The 30 T cell receptor beta chains in this list originate from one sample, sequenced in a study of T cell responses to AZD1222 COVID-19 vaccine. Assay: immunoSEQ multiplex PCR; the TCRdb copy retains only in-frame clones and omits some. The sample comprises around 200,000 clones, about 86% of which are singletons, and roughly 8% rests with the top ten. The material sequenced was peripheral blood, taken on day 0 of AZD1222 vaccination. The source of these receptors is an adult in good health.

This clone was observed once. The chain combines TRBV14 with TRBJ2-1, with a tentative D call TRBD2 (5 bases). Germline CDR1 SGHDN, CDR2 FVKESK. This CDR3 comprises 12 residues. V lost 3 bases, J lost 10 bases, and 10 bases lay in between. CDR3 amino acids: CASSHSTGEQFF. The CDR3 DNA sequence: TGTGCCAGCAGCCATTCCACGGGGGAGCAGTTCTTC.

Only one count was recorded for this clone. This CDR3 reads CASSYSDNEQFF. CDR3 DNA: TGTGCCAGCAGTTACAGCGACAATGAGCAGTTCTTC. This chain links TRBV6-5 with TRBJ2-1; D is unclear. CDR3 length: 12 residues. The V gene's germline CDR1 is MNHEY and CDR2 SVGAGI. Trimming removed 2 bases at V and 5 bases at J, with 4 bases between.

As regards this clone: One end of the junction fails to match germline, which may point to a read error. V is TRBV19 and J is TRBJ1-5; possibly TRBD1 for D (5 bases). Germline-derived CDR1 and CDR2 are LNHDA and SQIVND (reference sequence). CDR3 length: 15 residues. DNA for the CDR3: TGTGCCAGTAGTATCGGAGGGGCCCCCAATAAGCCCCAGCATTTT. Its protein is CASSIGGAPNKPQHF.

The chain combines TRBV21-1 with TRBJ1-4; TRBD1, the D gene given by the table, was not confirmed from the DNA. TRBV21-1 is deemed a pseudogene. The CDR3 sequence is 13 residues long. Here the CDR3 DNA reads TGTGCCAGCAGCAAAGGGCATGGTGAAAAACTGTTTTTT. This gives the protein CASSKGHGEKLFF.

The chain's CDR3 is CASSEVTEEQYF. The DNA for the CDR3 is TGTGCCAGCAGTGAAGTGACCGAGGAGCAGTACTTC. V and J are TRBV2 and TRBJ2-7, with D uncertain. CDR1 and CDR2 from the germline V gene are SNHLY and FYNNEI. The CDR3 extends over 12 amino acids. The germline V and J ends were trimmed by 1 base and 7 bases, with 8 bases remaining between them.

The CDR3 region is CASSPGQGAAYGYTF. CDR3 DNA sequence: TGTGCCAGCAGCCCGGGACAGGGGGCAGCCTATGGCTACACCTTC. The chain combines TRBV7-6 with TRBJ1-2; 12 bases line up with TRBD1. Germline-derived CDR1 and CDR2 are SGHVS and FNYEAQ. V gave up 5 bases and J gave up 4 bases; unmatched junction bases: 5. The CDR3 has 15 amino acids.

The genes are TRBV18 and TRBJ1-2; TRBD1 might be the D (6 bases). V lost 2 bases, J lost 6 bases, and 10 bases lay in between. This CDR3 comprises 13 residues. CDR1 and CDR2 (germline): KGHSH, LQKENI. The chain's CDR3 is CASSPSRGDGYTF. CDR3 in DNA: TGTGCCAGCTCACCAAGTAGGGGGGATGGCTACACCTTC.

This clone was seen once. The chain links TRBV2 to TRBJ2-2; D is undetermined. Germline loops: CDR1 SNHLY, CDR2 FYNNEI. V gave up 7 bases and J gave up 1 base, with 7 bases separating them. This CDR3 has 13 residues. The chain's CDR3 is CASKPGNTGELFF. DNA for the CDR3: TGTGCCAGCAAGCCGGGGAACACCGGGGAGCTGTTTTTT.

The chain has TRBV23-1 and TRBJ1-3, with D unclear. TRBV23-1 has ORF status, its function being uncertain. Trimming removed 9 bases from V and 3 bases from J, with 12 bases in between. The length of the CDR3 is 13 residues. CDR3 region: CASRAGLGNTIYF. The CDR3 region has the DNA TGCGCCAGTAGGGCAGGTCTTGGAAACACCATATATTTT.

This clone was counted between two and nine times. The chain employs TRBV6-5 and TRBJ1-5; the match to TRBD1 covers 8 bases. With V trimmed by 4 bases and J by 6 bases, 8 bases remained unmatched. Germline V gives CDR1 MNHEY, CDR2 SVGAGI. The CDR3 consists of 15 residues. The CDR3 region has the DNA TGTGCCAGCAGTTCCCTGGACAGGGTGGCTCAGCCCCAGCATTTT. It translates to CASSSLDRVAQPQHF.

V and J are TRBV28 and TRBJ1-2; tentative D call: TRBD1 (6 bases). CDR3 size: 15 residues. Germline V CDR1 and CDR2: MDHEN, SYDVKM. V lost 4 bases, J lost 2 bases, and 14 bases lay in between. The CDR3 DNA reads as TGTGCCAGCAGTTCCCTCCGGGACAAGAACTATGGCTACACCTTC. Translation: CASSSLRDKNYGYTF.

The chain's CDR3 is CASSDLGGGSPLHF. The CDR3 DNA reads as TGTGCCAGCAGTGATTTAGGGGGCGGTTCACCCCTCCACTTT. The rearrangement joins TRBV6-1 to TRBJ1-6; the match to TRBD1 covers 7 bases. The CDR3 loop spans 14 amino acids. Germline CDR1 is MNHNS and CDR2 is SASEGT. Trimming cost V 3 bases and J 9 bases; bases outside gene matches: 5.

The CDR3 DNA reads TGTGCCTGGACGGTGAACACTGAAGCTTTCTTT. Translating gives CAWTVNTEAFF. V is TRBV30 and J is TRBJ1-1; D is undetermined. Germline CDR1 and CDR2: GTSNPN and SVGIG (reference sequence). This CDR3 region has 11 residues. The V end was cut by 4 bases, the J end by 0 bases, with 3 bases between.

The chain has TRBV4-1 and TRBJ1-4, with TRBD1 identical over 10 bases. From germline, CDR1 is MGHRA and CDR2 YSYEKL. The CDR3 loop spans 16 amino acids. Trimming cost V 3 bases and J 10 bases; bases outside gene matches: 11. CDR3 protein: CASSHVQDRGSRKLFF. CDR3 coding DNA: TGCGCCAGCAGCCATGTCCAGGACAGGGGGTCTAGAAAACTGTTTTTT.

J is TRBJ1-5 and V is TRBV4-1; D is unclear. Germline V gene sequence: CDR1 MGHRA, CDR2 YSYEKL. The CDR3 extends over 15 amino acids. The germline V and J ends were trimmed by 4 bases and 3 bases, with 13 bases remaining between them. The CDR3: CASSRGDTYNQPQHF. In DNA, the CDR3 is TGCGCCAGCAGCCGAGGTGACACTTACAATCAGCCCCAGCATTTT.

Here the CDR3 reads CASSSRGSNSNQPQHF. The CDR3 DNA is TGTGCCAGCAGCTCCAGAGGGTCTAATAGCAATCAGCCCCAGCATTTT. The genes are TRBV7-2 and TRBJ1-5; D not certain. This CDR3 region has 16 residues. CDR1 is SGHTA, CDR2 FQGNSA, per germline. Trimming removed 4 bases from V and 0 bases from J, with 13 bases in between.

This clone was seen a single time. The chain couples TRBV9 to TRBJ2-2, with a possible D match to TRBD2 (6 bases). CDR3 length: 15 residues. Germline V lookup: CDR1 SGDLS, CDR2 YYNGEE. Trimming cost V 0 bases and J 4 bases, with 10 bases left between them. DNA for the CDR3: TGTGCCAGCAGCGTAGGGGGGAGGAGCACCGGGGAGCTGTTTTTT. This encodes CASSVGGRSTGELFF. Looking up the rest from reference TRBV9 and TRBJ2-2 gives the full variable domain: DSGVTQTPKHLITATGQRVTLRCSPRSGDLSVYWYQQSLDQGLQFLIQYYNGEERAKGNILERFSAQQFPDLHSELNLSSLELGDSALYFCASSVGGRSTGELFFGEGSRLTVL.

This clone was recorded only once. This CDR3 is CASSGLGAYNEQFF. The CDR3, as DNA: TGCGCCAGCAGTGGTCTGGGAGCCTACAATGAGCAGTTCTTC. The V gene is TRBV10-2, the J gene TRBJ2-1; TRBD2 might be the D (5 bases). Germline loops: CDR1 WSHSY, CDR2 SAAADI. This CDR3 contains 14 residues. Trimming shortened V by 4 bases and J by 2 bases, and 9 bases separated the two germline ends.

The chain is built from TRBV12-5 and TRBJ1-2; no clear D gene. CDR1 is LGHNT and CDR2 is FRNRAP in the germline V gene. V was clipped by 5 bases and J by 8 bases, with 18 bases between them. The CDR3 sequence is 14 residues long. The CDR3 DNA sequence: TGTGCTAGTGGTCCCCTTACCCCCGCTTGGGGCTACACCTTC. This gives the protein CASGPLTPAWGYTF.

This clone has only one observation. V is TRBV4-2 and J is TRBJ2-3, with TRBD2 matching over 9 bases. V dropped 1 base and J dropped 0; count of bases not matched to a gene: 11. The V gene's germline CDR1 is LGHNA and CDR2 YNFKEQ. The CDR3 runs to 19 residues. As DNA, the CDR3 is TGTGCCAGCAGCCAAGGAGTCCGCGGGGGGGCGTTCAGCACAGATACGCAGTATTTT. It encodes CASSQGVRGGAFSTDTQYF.

The gene calls are TRBV24-1 and TRBJ2-7; D remains ambiguous. The CDR3 extends over 11 amino acids. Deletions cut 2 bases from V and 5 bases from J, with 3 bases between. Looked up from germline, CDR1 is KGHDR and CDR2 is SFDVKD. CDR3 amino acids: CATSDSNEQYF. In DNA form, the CDR3 reads TGTGCCACCAGTGATTCTAACGAGCAGTACTTC.

This rearrangement joins TRBV27 to TRBJ2-2; maybe TRBD2 (5 bases). The length of the CDR3 is 16 residues. The V end lost 6 bases, the J end lost 1 base, and 15 bases lay between the germline ends. Germline V gives CDR1 MNHEY, CDR2 SMNVEV (reference sequence). CDR3 sequence (DNA): TGTGCCAGCAGCCTAGCCGGCAGAGTGAACACCGGGGAGCTGTTTTTT. The encoded protein is CASSLAGRVNTGELFF.

This clone appeared a few times. The CDR3 nucleotides are TGTGCCAGCAGCCAAGACACCGTAGCGGGGGGCTCCTACGAGCAGTACTTC. Its translation: CASSQDTVAGGSYEQYF. The chain has TRBV3-1 (or the pseudogene TRBV3-2) and TRBJ2-7, with 10 positions matching TRBD2. This CDR3 contains 17 residues. V shed 0 bases and J 0 bases; nucleotides not matched to a gene: 5. Germline loops: CDR1 LGHDT, CDR2 YNNKEL (reference sequence).

This chain joins TRBV18 and TRBJ2-1, with D possibly matching TRBD2 (6 bases). CDR3 size: 17 residues. V dropped 5 bases and J dropped 6 bases, with 23 bases sitting between them. CDR1 and CDR2 (germline): KGHSH, LQKENI. CDR3 coding DNA: TGTGCCAGCTCATCAGGACGGAGCGGGTGGAGTCGCAATGAGCAGTTCTTC. Translated, it gives CASSSGRSGWSRNEQFF.

This chain joins TRBV6-5 and TRBJ2-1; TRBD2 is a possible D gene (5 bases). From germline, CDR1 is MNHEY and CDR2 SVGAGI. With 5 bases removed from V and 4 bases from J, the gap between germline ends came to 12 bases. The CDR3 consists of 14 residues. The CDR3 region is CASSPPGLYNEQFF. As DNA, the CDR3 is TGTGCCAGCAGTCCCCCGGGATTATACAATGAGCAGTTCTTC.

The V and J genes are TRBV3-1 (or the pseudogene TRBV3-2) and TRBJ1-1; 7 bases match TRBD1. This CDR3 has 12 amino acids. V dropped 6 bases and J dropped 4; count of bases not matched to a gene: 2. From germline, CDR1 is LGHDT and CDR2 YNNKEL (reference sequence). The CDR3 here is CASRTGATEAFF. The DNA of the CDR3 is TGTGCCAGCAGAACAGGGGCCACTGAAGCTTTCTTT.

The rearrangement joins TRBV9 to TRBJ1-3, with TRBD1 as a possible D gene (6 bases). Trimming took 0 bases from V and 2 from J, leaving 9 bases between them. This CDR3 comprises 15 residues. CDR1 is SGDLS, CDR2 YYNGEE, per germline. CDR3 sequence: CASSVVGGAGNTIYF. CDR3 DNA: TGTGCCAGCAGCGTAGTGGGGGGCGCTGGAAACACCATATATTTT.

The rearrangement joins TRBV7-2 to TRBJ2-1; 13 positions match TRBD2. The CDR3 is 16 amino acids. The germline V gene encodes CDR1 SGHTA and CDR2 FQGNSA. Trimming cost V 3 bases and J 10 bases; bases outside gene matches: 9. The CDR3 DNA sequence: TGTGCCAGCAGCTTCGGGACTAGCGGGGCTGCCCTAGAGCAGTTCTTC. Protein: CASSFGTSGAALEQFF.

Here the CDR3 reads CASSYPTRGVRNQPQHF. DNA for the CDR3: TGTGCCAGCAGTTACCCCACCAGAGGGGTGAGGAATCAGCCCCAGCATTTT. The V and J genes are TRBV6-2 or TRBV6-3 and TRBJ1-5, with a tentative D call TRBD1 (5 bases). CDR3 size: 17 residues. V lost 2 bases and J lost 4, with 18 bases in between. The V gene's germline CDR1 is MNHEY and CDR2 SVGEGT.

The chain combines TRBV6-1 with TRBJ2-3; D remains ambiguous. From germline, CDR1 is MNHNS and CDR2 SASEGT. The ends were cut back, 0 bases at V and 6 bases at J, with 4 bases in the middle. The CDR3 runs to 12 residues. The CDR3 loop is CASSEARDTQYF. For the CDR3, the DNA is TGTGCCAGCAGTGAAGCGCGGGATACGCAGTATTTT.